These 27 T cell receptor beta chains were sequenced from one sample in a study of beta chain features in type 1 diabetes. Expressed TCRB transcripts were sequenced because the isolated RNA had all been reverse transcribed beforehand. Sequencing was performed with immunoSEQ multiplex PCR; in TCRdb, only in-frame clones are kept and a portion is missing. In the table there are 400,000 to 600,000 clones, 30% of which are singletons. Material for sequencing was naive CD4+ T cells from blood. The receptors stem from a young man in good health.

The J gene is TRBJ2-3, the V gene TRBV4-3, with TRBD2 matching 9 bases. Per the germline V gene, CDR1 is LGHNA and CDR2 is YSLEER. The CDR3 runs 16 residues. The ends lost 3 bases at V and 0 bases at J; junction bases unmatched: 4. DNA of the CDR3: TGCGCCAGCAGCCAGGGACTAGCAGCTAGCACAGATACGCAGTATTTT. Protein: CASSQGLAASTDTQYF.

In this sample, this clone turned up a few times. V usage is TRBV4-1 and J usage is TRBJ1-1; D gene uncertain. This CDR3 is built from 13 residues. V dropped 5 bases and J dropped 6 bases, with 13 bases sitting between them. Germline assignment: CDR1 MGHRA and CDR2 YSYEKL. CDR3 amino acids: CASSKGSTPEAFF. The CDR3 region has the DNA TGCGCCAGCAGCAAAGGCAGCACCCCTGAAGCTTTCTTT.

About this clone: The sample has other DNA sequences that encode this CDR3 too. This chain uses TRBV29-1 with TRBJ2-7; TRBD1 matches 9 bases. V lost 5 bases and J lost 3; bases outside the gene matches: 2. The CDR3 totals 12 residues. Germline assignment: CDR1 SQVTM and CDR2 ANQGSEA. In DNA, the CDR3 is TGCAGCGTTAGGACAGGGGACTACGAGCAGTACTTC. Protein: CSVRTGDYEQYF.

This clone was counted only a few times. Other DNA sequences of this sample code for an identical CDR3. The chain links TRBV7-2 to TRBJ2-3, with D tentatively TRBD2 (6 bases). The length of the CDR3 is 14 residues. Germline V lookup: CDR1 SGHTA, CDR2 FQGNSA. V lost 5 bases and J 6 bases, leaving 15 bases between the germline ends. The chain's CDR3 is CASSPGLSRDTQYF. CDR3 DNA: TGTGCCAGCAGCCCGGGACTTTCGAGGGATACGCAGTATTTT.

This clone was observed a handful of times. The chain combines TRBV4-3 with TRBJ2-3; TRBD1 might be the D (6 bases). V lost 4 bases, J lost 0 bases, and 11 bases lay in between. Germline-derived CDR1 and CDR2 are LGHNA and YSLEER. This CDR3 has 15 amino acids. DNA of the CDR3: TGCGCCAGCAGCCCCCGGGACACCAGCACAGATACGCAGTATTTT. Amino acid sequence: CASSPRDTSTDTQYF.

Written as DNA, the CDR3 is TGTGCCAGCAGTTTAGGACTAGGAGAGACCCAGTACTTC. As protein: CASSLGLGETQYF. The chain has TRBV6-5 and TRBJ2-5; 7 nucleotides agree with TRBD2. Trimming removed 4 bases from V and 4 bases from J; junction bases left unmatched: 3. Per the germline V gene, CDR1 is MNHEY and CDR2 is SVGAGI. The CDR3 has 13 residues.

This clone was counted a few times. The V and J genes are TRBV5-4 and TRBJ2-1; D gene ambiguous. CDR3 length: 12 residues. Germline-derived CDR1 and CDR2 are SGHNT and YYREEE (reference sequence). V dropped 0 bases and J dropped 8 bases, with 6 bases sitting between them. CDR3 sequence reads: CASSLGLHEQFF. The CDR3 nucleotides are TGTGCCAGCAGCTTGGGTCTGCATGAGCAGTTCTTC.

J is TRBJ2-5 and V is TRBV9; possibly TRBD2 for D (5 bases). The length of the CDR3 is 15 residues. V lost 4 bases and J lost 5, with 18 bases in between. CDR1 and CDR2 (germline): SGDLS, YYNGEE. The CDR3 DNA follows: TGTGCCAGCAGCAGAGACGGGGTCGTATCGGAGACCCAGTACTTC. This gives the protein CASSRDGVVSETQYF.

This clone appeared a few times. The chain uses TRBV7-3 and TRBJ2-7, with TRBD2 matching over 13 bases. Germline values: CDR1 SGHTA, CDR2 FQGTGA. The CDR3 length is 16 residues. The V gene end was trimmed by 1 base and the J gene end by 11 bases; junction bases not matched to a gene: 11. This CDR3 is CASSLNPPGLAGEEYF. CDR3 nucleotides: TGTGCCAGCAGCTTAAATCCCCCTGGACTAGCGGGAGAGGAGTACTTC. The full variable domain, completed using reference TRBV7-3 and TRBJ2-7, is GAGVSQTPSNKVTEKGKYVELRCDPISGHTALYWYRQSLGQGPEFLIYFQGTGAADDSGLPNDRFFAVRPEGSVSTLKIQRTERGDSAVYLCASSLNPPGLAGEEYFGPGTRLTVT.

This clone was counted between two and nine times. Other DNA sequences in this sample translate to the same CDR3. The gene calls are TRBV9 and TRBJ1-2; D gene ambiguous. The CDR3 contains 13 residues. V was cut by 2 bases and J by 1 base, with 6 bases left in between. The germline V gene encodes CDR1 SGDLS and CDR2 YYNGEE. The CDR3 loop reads CASSVEVNYGYTF. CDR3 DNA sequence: TGTGCCAGCAGCGTCGAGGTTAACTATGGCTACACCTTC.

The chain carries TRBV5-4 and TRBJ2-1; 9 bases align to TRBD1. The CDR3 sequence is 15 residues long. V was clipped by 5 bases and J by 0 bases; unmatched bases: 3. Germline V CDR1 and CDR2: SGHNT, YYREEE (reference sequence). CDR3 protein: CASRPDRGSYNEQFF. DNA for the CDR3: TGTGCCAGCAGACCGGACAGGGGCTCCTACAATGAGCAGTTCTTC.

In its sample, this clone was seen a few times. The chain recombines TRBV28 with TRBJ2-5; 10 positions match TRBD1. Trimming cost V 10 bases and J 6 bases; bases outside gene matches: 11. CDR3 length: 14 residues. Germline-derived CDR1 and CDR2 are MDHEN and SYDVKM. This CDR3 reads CATQDDRGLQTQYF. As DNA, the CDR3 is TGTGCCACCCAAGACGACAGGGGGCTACAGACCCAGTACTTC.

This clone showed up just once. Here the CDR3 reads CASSHTQTGEYSYNEQFF. The CDR3 region has the DNA TGTGCCAGCAGCCACACCCAAACAGGCGAATACTCCTACAATGAGCAGTTCTTC. The V and J genes are TRBV27 and TRBJ2-1; D is possibly TRBD1 (5 bases). The CDR3 is 18 amino acids. Trimming left V 6 bases short and J 0 bases short, with 21 bases between. Germline V gene data show CDR1 as MNHEY and CDR2 as SMNVEV (reference sequence).

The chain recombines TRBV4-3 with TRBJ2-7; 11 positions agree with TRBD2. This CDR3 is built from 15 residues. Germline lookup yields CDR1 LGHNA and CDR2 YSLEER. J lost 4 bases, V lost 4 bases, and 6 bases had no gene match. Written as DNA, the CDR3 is TGCGCCAGCAGCCCCAGCCCTAGCGGGAGGTACGAGCAGTACTTC. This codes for CASSPSPSGRYEQYF.

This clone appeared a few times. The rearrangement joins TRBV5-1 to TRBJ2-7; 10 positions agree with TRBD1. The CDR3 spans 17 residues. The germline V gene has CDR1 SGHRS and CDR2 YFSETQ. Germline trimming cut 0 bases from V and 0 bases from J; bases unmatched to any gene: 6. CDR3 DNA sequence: TGCGCCAGCAGCTTGGGGGACCGGGACAGGGGCTCCTACGAGCAGTACTTC. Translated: CASSLGDRDRGSYEQYF.

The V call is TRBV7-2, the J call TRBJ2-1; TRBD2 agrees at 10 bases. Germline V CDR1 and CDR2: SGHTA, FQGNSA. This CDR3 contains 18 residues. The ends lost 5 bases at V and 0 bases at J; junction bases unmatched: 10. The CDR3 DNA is TGTGCCAGCAGCCTCCGACTAGCGGGTCAGAGCTCCTACAATGAGCAGTTCTTC. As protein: CASSLRLAGQSSYNEQFF.

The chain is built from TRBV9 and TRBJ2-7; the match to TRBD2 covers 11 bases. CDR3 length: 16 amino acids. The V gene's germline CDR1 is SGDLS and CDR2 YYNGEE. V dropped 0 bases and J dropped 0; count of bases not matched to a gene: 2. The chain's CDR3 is CASSVGGTSGSYEQYF. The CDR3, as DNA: TGTGCCAGCAGCGTAGGCGGGACTAGCGGCTCCTACGAGCAGTACTTC. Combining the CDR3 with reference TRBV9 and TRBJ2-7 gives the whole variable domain DSGVTQTPKHLITATGQRVTLRCSPRSGDLSVYWYQQSLDQGLQFLIQYYNGEERAKGNILERFSAQQFPDLHSELNLSSLELGDSALYFCASSVGGTSGSYEQYFGPGTRLTVT.

Here the CDR3 DNA reads TGCGCCAGCAGCCGGGACTACTCATCAGGGGAGCTGTTTTTT. Translation: CASSRDYSSGELFF. The chain couples TRBV5-1 to TRBJ2-2, with TRBD2 matching 7 bases. Losses at the gene ends were 4 bases for V and 8 bases for J; bases not matched to a gene: 8. The length of the CDR3 is 14 residues. The germline V gene encodes CDR1 SGHRS and CDR2 YFSETQ. Full variable domain (missing parts from reference TRBV5-1 and TRBJ2-2): KAGVTQTPRYLIKTRGQQVTLSCSPISGHRSVSWYQQTPGQGLQFLFEYFSETQRNKGNFPGRFSGRQFSNSRSEMNVSTLELGDSALYLCASSRDYSSGELFFGEGSRLTVL.

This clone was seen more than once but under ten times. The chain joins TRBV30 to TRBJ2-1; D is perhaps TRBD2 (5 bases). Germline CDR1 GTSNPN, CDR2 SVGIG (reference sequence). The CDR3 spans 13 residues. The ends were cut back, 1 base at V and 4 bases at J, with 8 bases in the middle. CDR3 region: CAWSGGYYNEQFF. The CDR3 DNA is TGTGCCTGGAGTGGAGGGTATTACAATGAGCAGTTCTTC.

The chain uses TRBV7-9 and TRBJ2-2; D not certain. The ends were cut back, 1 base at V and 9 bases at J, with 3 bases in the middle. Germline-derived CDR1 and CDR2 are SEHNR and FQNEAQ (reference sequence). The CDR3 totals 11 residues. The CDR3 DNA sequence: TGTGCCAGCAGCTTAGTCCGGGAGCTGTTTTTT. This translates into CASSLVRELFF.

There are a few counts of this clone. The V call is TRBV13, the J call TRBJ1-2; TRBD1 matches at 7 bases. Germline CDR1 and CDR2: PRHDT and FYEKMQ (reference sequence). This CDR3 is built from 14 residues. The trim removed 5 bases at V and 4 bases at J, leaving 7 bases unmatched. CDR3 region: CASSQQGRGYGYTF. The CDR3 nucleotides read TGTGCCAGCAGCCAACAGGGGCGCGGCTATGGCTACACCTTC.

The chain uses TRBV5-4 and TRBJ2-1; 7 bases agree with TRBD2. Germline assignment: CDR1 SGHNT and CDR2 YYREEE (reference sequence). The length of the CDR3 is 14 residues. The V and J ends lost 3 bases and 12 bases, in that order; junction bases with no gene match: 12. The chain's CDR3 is CASSYRGSSGGQFF. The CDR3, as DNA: TGTGCCAGCAGCTATAGAGGGAGCTCGGGAGGGCAGTTCTTC.

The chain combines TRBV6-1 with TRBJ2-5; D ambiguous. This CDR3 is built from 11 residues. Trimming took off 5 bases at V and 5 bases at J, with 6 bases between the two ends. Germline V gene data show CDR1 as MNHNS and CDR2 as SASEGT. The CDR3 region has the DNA TGTGCCAGCAGTTACCGGGAGACCCAGTACTTC. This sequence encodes CASSYRETQYF.

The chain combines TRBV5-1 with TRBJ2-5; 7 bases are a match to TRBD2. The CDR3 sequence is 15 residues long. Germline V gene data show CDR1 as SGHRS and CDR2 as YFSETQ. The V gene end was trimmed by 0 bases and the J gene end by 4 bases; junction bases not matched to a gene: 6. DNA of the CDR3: TGCGCCAGCAGCTTGGAAGGGAGGGGACTAGAGACCCAGTACTTC. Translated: CASSLEGRGLETQYF.

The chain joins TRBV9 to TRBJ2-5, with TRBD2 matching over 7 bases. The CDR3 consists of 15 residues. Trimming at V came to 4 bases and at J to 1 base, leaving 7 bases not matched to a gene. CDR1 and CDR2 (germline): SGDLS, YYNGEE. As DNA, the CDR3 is TGTGCCAGCAGCAGATACGGGAGGTCCCAAGAGACCCAGTACTTC. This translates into CASSRYGRSQETQYF. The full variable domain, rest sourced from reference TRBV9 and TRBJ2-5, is DSGVTQTPKHLITATGQRVTLRCSPRSGDLSVYWYQQSLDQGLQFLIQYYNGEERAKGNILERFSAQQFPDLHSELNLSSLELGDSALYFCASSRYGRSQETQYFGPGTRLLVL.

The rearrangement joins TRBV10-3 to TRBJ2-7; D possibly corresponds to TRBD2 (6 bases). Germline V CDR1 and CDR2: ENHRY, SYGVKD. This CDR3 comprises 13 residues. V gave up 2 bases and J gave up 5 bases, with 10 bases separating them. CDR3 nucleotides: TGTGCCATCAGTGAGAGGCGGGGTGACGAGCAGTACTTC. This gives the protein CAISERRGDEQYF.

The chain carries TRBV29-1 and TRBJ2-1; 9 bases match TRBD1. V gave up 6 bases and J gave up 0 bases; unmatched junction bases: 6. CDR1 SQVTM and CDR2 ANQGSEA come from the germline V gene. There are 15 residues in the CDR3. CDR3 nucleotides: TGCAGCGTCCGGGGACAGGGACCCTCCTACAATGAGCAGTTCTTC. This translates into CSVRGQGPSYNEQFF.